Listed below are T cell receptor beta chains from one sample, sequenced in a study of T cells in Graves' hyperthyroidism and ophthalmopathy. MiXCR was run by TCRdb on the multiplex PCR reads, yielding one entry per CDR3 protein. The profile shows fewer than 700,000 distinct CDR3 sequences, 17% of them singletons. The sample consisted of blood. Receptors were obtained from a woman younger than 35 with Graves' ophthalmopathy. The CDR3 runs from the conserved cysteine through the conserved F or W. A D gene is named only where the DNA matches it firmly. The size of a clone is reported for some rows only, either as once, few or many, or as a class for expanded clones.

clone_size j_call v_call d_call cdr3_aa cdr3_nt
. TRBJ1-6 TRBV20-1 TRBD1 CSASEPQGARSYSPLHF TGCAGTGCTAGTGAACCTCAGGGGGCGAGATCCTATTCACCCCTCCACTTT
once TRBJ2-7 TRBV27 TRBD1 CASSSTGTGGREQYF TGTGCCAGCAGTTCCACCGGGACAGGGGGCCGCGAGCAGTACTTC
many TRBJ2-3 TRBV13 . CASSSEGGPGTDTQYF TGTGCCAGCAGCTCCGAAGGCGGGCCGGGCACAGATACGCAGTATTTT
many TRBJ2-3 TRBV19 . CASSIDRSTDTQYF TGTGCCAGCAGCATTGACAGAAGCACAGATACGCAGTATTTT
. TRBJ1-4 TRBV2 . CASSVGVVFYEKLFF TGTGCCAGCAGTGTTGGGGTCGTTTTTTATGAAAAACTGTTTTTT
many TRBJ2-1 TRBV6-1 TRBD2 CASSEAGGSYNEQFF TGTGCCAGCAGTGAAGCGGGGGGGTCGTACAATGAGCAGTTCTTC
few TRBJ2-7 TRBV3-1 . CASSRDEPTYEQYF TGTGCCAGCAGCCGCGATGAGCCCACCTACGAGCAGTACTTC
few TRBJ1-1 TRBV29-1 . CSVVVGRMNTEAFF TGCAGCGTTGTCGTCGGCAGAATGAACACTGAAGCTTTCTTT
few TRBJ2-3 TRBV6-6 . CASSYSKWAGAGTDTQYF TGTGCCAGCAGTTACTCGAAGTGGGCGGGGGCAGGCACAGATACGCAGTATTTT
many TRBJ1-2 TRBV7-9 . CASSPSAGVHGYTF TGTGCCAGCAGCCCGTCCGCTGGTGTACATGGCTACACCTTC
many TRBJ1-1 TRBV28 . CASSSKGKAFF TGTGCCAGCAGTTCCAAGGGAAAAGCTTTCTTT
few TRBJ2-1 TRBV6-2/TRBV6-3 . CASSVGTGMYNEQFF TGTGCCAGCAGTGTCGGGACTGGTATGTACAATGAGCAGTTCTTC
. TRBJ2-1 TRBV14 . CASSQRYEQFF TGTGCCAGCAGCCAAAGATATGAGCAGTTCTTC
many TRBJ2-3 TRBV30 . CAWNGARDYDTQYF TGTGCCTGGAATGGGGCCAGGGATTACGATACGCAGTATTTT
many TRBJ1-2 TRBV2 TRBD1 CASRRRGQGAPYGYTF TGTGCCAGCAGGCGCCGGGGGCAGGGGGCACCCTATGGCTACACCTTC
many TRBJ1-1 TRBV28 . CASSFLGYEAGGNTEAFF TGTGCCAGCAGTTTCCTTGGGTACGAGGCGGGGGGGAACACTGAAGCTTTCTTT
many TRBJ2-7 TRBV20-1 TRBD1 CSARDRDRVIYEQYF TGCAGTGCTAGAGACCGGGACAGGGTGATCTACGAGCAGTACTTC
few TRBJ2-5 TRBV30 . CAWSKPGSLQETQYF TGTGCCTGGAGTAAGCCGGGCTCCCTCCAAGAGACCCAGTACTTC
few TRBJ1-6 TRBV20-1 TRBD1 CSASGTGKSSYNSPLHF TGCAGTGCTAGCGGGACAGGCAAAAGCTCCTATAATTCACCCCTCCACTTT
. TRBJ2-1 TRBV20-1 TRBD2 CSAGTSSPNEQFF TGCAGTGCTGGGACTAGCTCTCCCAATGAGCAGTTCTTC
few TRBJ2-2 TRBV6-5 . CASSYQQGSAGELFF TGTGCCAGCAGTTACCAACAGGGTTCCGCCGGGGAGCTGTTTTTT
. TRBJ2-5 TRBV30 . CAWSTRDRQETQYF TGTGCCTGGAGTACCCGGGACCGACAAGAGACCCAGTACTTC
few TRBJ1-4 TRBV27 . CASSLSGRGELFF TGTGCCAGCAGTTTAAGTGGCAGGGGTGAACTGTTTTTT
few TRBJ2-3 TRBV9 TRBD2 CASSVAGGFTDTQYF TGTGCCAGCAGCGTAGCGGGGGGGTTCACAGATACGCAGTATTTT
many TRBJ1-1 TRBV9 . CASSEGGSGGEAFF TGTGCCAGCAGCGAGGGCGGCAGTGGAGGTGAAGCTTTCTTT
few TRBJ1-4 TRBV13 TRBD1 CASRGRGLANEKLFF TGTGCCAGCAGAGGGAGGGGGCTAGCTAATGAAAAACTGTTTTTT
many TRBJ1-1 TRBV6-1 . CASSTRTGTRNTEAFF TGTGCCAGCAGTACTAGAACCGGGACACGGAACACTGAAGCTTTCTTT